Given below is one T cell receptor (beta chain) in context. The source of the sample is a study of blood T cell repertoires in COVID-19. Overall study: Some COVID-19 samples were acute and others convalescent; all came from the United States, Italy and Spain.

Libraries were prepared by immunoSEQ multiplex PCR; TCRdb keeps only in-frame clonotypes and omits some of them. The sample has about 230,000 clones; over 85% are singletons. After removal of 6 bases from V and 5 bases from J, the junction contained 16 bases not matched to a gene. This CDR3 region has 17 residues. Germline values: CDR1 SGHNT, CDR2 YYREEE (reference sequence). The TCR was taken from a woman aged 25-40 years with acute COVID-19. The V gene is TRBV5-4, the J gene TRBJ2-1; 8 bases line up with TRBD2. The sample comprised PBMCs or T cells enriched from blood (not recorded which). The CDR3 reads CASTRPPSGRGNNEQFF. The CDR3 DNA reads as TGTGCCAGCACCCGACCCCCTAGCGGGCGGGGCAACAATGAGCAGTTCTTC.